This T cell receptor (beta chain) was identified during a study of response to subunit inactivated influenza vaccine. The study's findings and limits: T cells newly recruited by each seasonal influenza vaccination are few, the authors suggested.

TCRdb ran MiXCR on the RT-PCR reads and lists one entry per CDR3 protein. The sample carries approximately 500,000 distinct CDR3 sequences, 13% recorded once. The CDR3 contains 15 residues. The germline CDR1 and CDR2 sequences are SEHNR and FQNEAQ (reference sequence). Trimming took 4 bases from V and 1 from J, leaving 8 bases between them. This clonotype has a count of ten or more. Its specificity is not known. The source material was PBMCs from blood, sampled 45 days after vaccination. The chain is built from TRBV7-9 and TRBJ2-6, with D maybe TRBD1 (6 bases). This TCR derives from a man aged 50-59 years who received an inactivated influenza vaccine. CDR3 sequence (DNA): TGTGCCAGCAGCTCTAGGGGGTCTGGGGCCAACGTCCTGACTTTC. This sequence encodes CASSSRGSGANVLTF.